This T cell receptor (beta chain) came from a study of blood T cell repertoires in COVID-19. Germline V gene lookup returns CDR1 SGHRS and CDR2 YFSETQ. J was trimmed by 0 bases and V by 5 bases; bases with no gene match: 4. The CDR3 is 15 residues long. Some clones are missing from TCRdb's copy, which holds only in-frame ones; the method was immunoSEQ multiplex PCR. The table has roughly 100,000 clones, around 93% seen once. The chain combines TRBV5-1 with TRBJ1-4, with TRBD1 identical over 7 bases. Sequenced material: peripheral blood. The source is a human donor with active COVID-19. The donor label of this sample is uncertain. The CDR3 spells CASRTTGATNEKLFF. CDR3 sequence (DNA): TGCGCCAGCAGAACTACAGGGGCAACTAATGAAAAACTGTTTTTT.